A single sample is the source of the 13 T cell receptor beta chains below, sequenced in a study of blood T cell repertoires in COVID-19. Here immunoSEQ multiplex PCR was the method, and the copy in TCRdb shows in-frame clones only, minus some. Counted here are 150,000 to 200,000 clones, more than 75% occurring once; the ten biggest clones make up around a sixth. Sequencing used PBMCs or T cells enriched from blood (not recorded which). The receptors originated from a woman aged 45 to 65 with acute COVID-19.

The rearrangement joins TRBV28 to TRBJ2-1, with TRBD1 matching over 9 bases. The V gene's germline CDR1 is MDHEN and CDR2 SYDVKM. The CDR3 runs to 14 residues. V shed 6 bases, J shed 4 bases, and the junction held 4 bases outside the gene matches. The CDR3 coding sequence is TGTGCCAGCAGCGCGGACAGGGGATACAATGAGCAGTTCTTC. Amino acids: CASSADRGYNEQFF.

The chain employs TRBV19 and TRBJ1-2, with 7 bases matching TRBD1. J gave up 7 bases and V 7 bases, and 6 bases lay outside the gene matches. Looked up from germline, CDR1 is LNHDA and CDR2 is SQIVND (reference sequence). The CDR3 runs 12 residues. CDR3 nucleotide sequence: TGTGCCAGTATGGGGGACAGAGCTGGCTACACCTTC. It codes for CASMGDRAGYTF.

This chain joins TRBV7-2 and TRBJ2-7, with a possible D match to TRBD2 (5 bases). The V gene lost 6 bases and the J gene lost 3 bases, with 15 bases spanning the gap. CDR1 is SGHTA, CDR2 FQGNSA, per germline. The CDR3 totals 14 residues. The CDR3 here is CASSLAEGIYEQYV. The CDR3 region has the DNA TGTGCCAGCAGTCTAGCCGAAGGGATCTACGAGCAGTACGTC.

The chain combines TRBV18 with TRBJ2-1, with 9 bases fitting TRBD1. Trimming cost V 0 bases and J 7 bases; bases outside gene matches: 7. Per germline, CDR1 KGHSH and CDR2 LQKENI. The CDR3 length is 16 residues. The CDR3 DNA reads as TGTGCCAGCTCACCACCTGGGACAGGGAGCCATAATGAGCAGTTCTTC. Translation: CASSPPGTGSHNEQFF.

The chain uses TRBV25-1 and TRBJ1-2; TRBD1 aligns across 10 bases. Germline V CDR1 and CDR2: MGHDK, SYGVNS. The CDR3 has 17 amino acids. The V gene end was trimmed by 6 bases and the J gene end by 2 bases; junction bases not matched to a gene: 12. CDR3 region: CASSPLGTGAANYGYTF. CDR3 nucleotides: TGTGCCAGCAGCCCCTTGGGGACAGGGGCCGCCAACTATGGCTACACCTTC.

This chain joins TRBV24-1 and TRBJ1-4, with 10 nucleotides matching TRBD1. This CDR3 is 16 amino acids long. After removal of 5 bases from V and 6 bases from J, the junction contained 8 bases not matched to a gene. Germline-derived CDR1 and CDR2 are KGHDR and SFDVKD. The CDR3: CATSGTTGTGDEKLFF. CDR3 sequence (DNA): TGTGCCACCAGTGGGACAACCGGGACAGGGGATGAAAAACTGTTTTTT.

This clone was detected a few times. The rearrangement uses TRBV6-5 and TRBJ1-1; 8 bases map to TRBD1. The CDR3 sequence is 16 residues long. The V segment lost 4 bases and the J segment 5 bases; nucleotides outside the gene matches: 12. CDR1 MNHEY and CDR2 SVGAGI come from the germline V gene. In DNA form, the CDR3 reads TGTGCCAGCAGTTTCCGCTCTGGACAGGGTCGGACTGAAGCTTTCTTT. Translating gives CASSFRSGQGRTEAFF.

This clone has just one count. The J gene is TRBJ1-1, the V gene TRBV3-1 (or the pseudogene TRBV3-2); D unclear. CDR1 is LGHDT and CDR2 is YNNKEL in the germline V gene (reference sequence). V shed 6 bases and J shed 7 bases, with 18 bases lying between them. The CDR3 runs 14 residues. The CDR3: CASRTSRGGFEAFF. CDR3 bases: TGTGCCAGCAGGACTTCTCGGGGAGGGTTTGAAGCTTTCTTT.

V usage is TRBV18 and J usage is TRBJ1-3, with D possibly matching TRBD1 (6 bases). The V end was cut by 6 bases, the J end by 4 bases, with 16 bases between. From germline, CDR1 is KGHSH and CDR2 LQKENI. CDR3 size: 15 residues. This chain's CDR3 is CASSPMGAPGNTIYF. For the CDR3, the DNA is TGTGCCAGCTCCCCAATGGGGGCGCCCGGAAACACCATATATTTT.

This rearrangement joins TRBV6-4 to TRBJ2-3; the D is unclear. In germline, CDR1 is MRHNA, CDR2 SNTAGT. V was cut by 4 bases and J by 4 bases, with 9 bases left in between. The CDR3 is 13 amino acids. The DNA of the CDR3 is TGTGCCAGCAGTGTTGGCAGCGCAGATACGCAGTATTTT. Amino acids: CASSVGSADTQYF.

The chain combines TRBV6-5 with TRBJ1-6, with 8 bases that match TRBD1. With V trimmed by 6 bases and J by 8 bases, 3 bases remained unmatched. There are 13 residues in the CDR3. CDR1 and CDR2 from the germline V gene are MNHEY and SVGAGI. The CDR3 bases are TGTGCCAGCAGCCCGGACAGGGATTCACCCCTCCACTTT. This codes for CASSPDRDSPLHF.

This chain uses TRBV6-5 with TRBJ1-1, with 9 nucleotides matching TRBD1. Germline lookup yields CDR1 MNHEY and CDR2 SVGAGI. V was clipped by 5 bases and J by 5 bases; unmatched bases: 6. The CDR3 consists of 14 residues. CDR3 DNA: TGTGCCAGCAGTAAACAGGGGGCGCGGACTGAAGCTTTCTTT. Residues: CASSKQGARTEAFF.

The chain is built from TRBV28 and TRBJ1-1; D possibly corresponds to TRBD1 (5 bases). Trimming left V 8 bases short and J 5 bases short, with 18 bases between. The CDR3 has 14 amino acids. Germline V gene sequence: CDR1 MDHEN, CDR2 SYDVKM. The CDR3 loop is CASSRGGVSTEAFF. The CDR3 region has the DNA TGTGCCAGCTCCCGGGGGGGGGTGAGTACTGAAGCTTTCTTT.